A single sample is the source of the 26 T cell receptor beta chains below, sequenced in a study of vaccination effects on CD4 cells after COVID-19. Before sequencing, viral peptide pools were used by the ViraFEST assay to expand antigen-specific CD4+ T cells. Isolation of CD4+ T cells took place after about nine days of culture. PCR confirmed that the person was infected with SARS-CoV-2 between March and December 2020. No antigen is known for these receptors. Sequencing used immunoSEQ multiplex PCR; TCRdb keeps in-frame clones, though not all of them. Of 70,000 or so clones listed, over 65% are singletons. The sequencing here drew on CD4+ T cells from PBMCs cultured with HIV peptides, taken before COVID-19 vaccination. Sample subset: HIV-1 Nef peptide pool negative control/reference culture. Source of these receptors: a human donor who had a prior SARS-CoV-2 infection.

The rearrangement uses TRBV7-8 and TRBJ2-7, with a tentative D call TRBD2 (7 bases). From germline, CDR1 is SGHVS and CDR2 FQNEAQ. The CDR3 has 15 residues. V was shortened by 1 base and J by 1 base, with 11 bases between the two germline ends. CDR3 region: CASSLEGGASYEQYF. CDR3 in DNA: TGTGCCAGCAGCTTAGAAGGGGGGGCTTCCTACGAGCAGTACTTC.

The chain recombines TRBV7-2 with TRBJ2-2; D is unresolved. The CDR3 is made up of 14 amino acids. Trimming removed 5 bases at V and 2 bases at J, with 9 bases between. Germline V lookup: CDR1 SGHTA, CDR2 FQGNSA. CDR3 amino acids: CASSPQPNTGELFF. The CDR3 bases are TGTGCCAGCAGCCCGCAGCCAAACACCGGGGAGCTGTTTTTT.

V and J are TRBV14 and TRBJ2-3, with D unclear. V lost 1 base, J lost 4 bases, and 9 bases lay in between. Germline V gene lookup returns CDR1 SGHDN and CDR2 FVKESK. The CDR3 is made up of 14 amino acids. The CDR3 here is CASSQVPRPDTQYF. The DNA of the CDR3 is TGTGCCAGCAGCCAAGTCCCCAGACCAGATACGCAGTATTTT.

This chain links TRBV21-1 with TRBJ1-4. TRBV21-1 has pseudogene status. The CDR3 consists of 18 residues. The CDR3 is CASSKTRLAGAVNEKLFF. In DNA, the CDR3 is TGTGCCAGCAGCAAAACTAGGTTGGCGGGAGCAGTTAATGAAAAACTGTTTTTT.

The chain joins TRBV19 to TRBJ2-3; D may be TRBD1 (7 bases). V gave up 6 bases and J gave up 2 bases, with 12 bases separating them. CDR1 and CDR2 (germline): LNHDA, SQIVND (reference sequence). This CDR3 contains 14 residues. The CDR3 protein is CASSRRGPTDTQYF. The CDR3 DNA sequence: TGTGCCAGTAGCCGGAGGGGGCCCACAGATACGCAGTATTTT.

V gene TRBV11-2 combines with J gene TRBJ1-4, with D perhaps TRBD1 (5 bases). With 5 bases removed from V and 8 bases from J, the gap between germline ends came to 21 bases. The CDR3 totals 16 residues. Looked up from germline, CDR1 is SGHAT and CDR2 is FQNNGV. CDR3 sequence reads: CASSPRRIGAGEKLFF. The CDR3 bases are TGTGCCAGCAGCCCCAGGCGAATTGGGGCCGGGGAAAAACTGTTTTTT. Filled out from reference TRBV11-2 and TRBJ1-4, the complete variable domain reads EAGVAQSPRYKIIEKRQSVAFWCNPISGHATLYWYQQILGQGPKLLIQFQNNGVVDDSQLPKDRFSAERLKGVDSTLKIQPAKLEDSAVYLCASSPRRIGAGEKLFFGSGTQLSVL.

A single count supports this clone. The chain carries TRBV5-1 and TRBJ2-1, with 9 nucleotides matching TRBD2. The CDR3 has 15 amino acids. J was trimmed by 9 bases and V by 2 bases; bases with no gene match: 9. CDR1 SGHRS and CDR2 YFSETQ come from the germline V gene. CDR3 in amino acids: CASSFSPSGKGEQFF. In DNA form, the CDR3 reads TGCGCCAGCAGCTTTAGTCCTAGCGGGAAGGGTGAGCAGTTCTTC.

The V and J genes are TRBV5-4 and TRBJ2-3, with 11 bases identical to TRBD2. Trimming took 4 bases from V and 0 from J; bases not matched to a gene: 4. The length of the CDR3 is 16 residues. Germline CDR1 SGHNT, CDR2 YYREEE (reference sequence). CDR3 in amino acids: CASSGRTSGSTDTQYF. In nucleotides, the CDR3 is TGTGCCAGCAGCGGACGGACTAGCGGGAGCACAGATACGCAGTATTTT.

The table lists this clone with a few counts. This chain joins TRBV2 and TRBJ2-3; 9 nucleotides line up with TRBD2. The CDR3 is 14 amino acids. Germline trimming cut 8 bases from V and 0 bases from J; bases unmatched to any gene: 3. The germline V gene encodes CDR1 SNHLY and CDR2 FYNNEI. CDR3 region: CASGTSLSTDTQYF. The CDR3 nucleotides are TGTGCCAGCGGGACTAGCCTAAGCACAGATACGCAGTATTTT.

The chain employs TRBV19 and TRBJ1-1; 10 nucleotides match TRBD1. Germline V CDR1 and CDR2: LNHDA, SQIVND (reference sequence). The CDR3 is made up of 15 amino acids. The V and J ends lost 6 bases and 3 bases, in that order; junction bases with no gene match: 7. The CDR3 DNA follows: TGTGCCAGTAGAGAGACAGGGGGCAGGTACACTGAAGCTTTCTTT. Translating it yields CASRETGGRYTEAFF.

The rearrangement links TRBV27 to TRBJ2-5; D is undetermined. Trimming left V 5 bases short and J 0 bases short, with 4 bases between. This CDR3 is built from 12 residues. CDR1 and CDR2 from the germline V gene are MNHEY and SMNVEV (reference sequence). The CDR3 DNA reads as TGTGCCAGCAGTCCATACCAAGAGACCCAGTACTTC. It encodes CASSPYQETQYF.

The chain joins TRBV7-8 to TRBJ1-5; 8 bases fit TRBD1. Germline assignment: CDR1 SGHVS and CDR2 FQNEAQ. Germline trimming cut 1 base from V and 0 bases from J; bases unmatched to any gene: 8. The CDR3 loop spans 18 amino acids. CDR3 nucleotide sequence: TGTGCCAGCAGCTTAGGGGCAGGGGGCCCCAGTAGCAATCAGCCCCAGCATTTT. The encoded protein is CASSLGAGGPSSNQPQHF.

The chain combines TRBV11-2 with TRBJ2-3; D tentatively fits TRBD1 or TRBD2 (5 bases each). The CDR3 has 16 residues. Germline-derived CDR1 and CDR2 are SGHAT and FQNNGV. V lost 3 bases to trimming and J lost 0 bases, with 13 bases between them. The CDR3 protein is CASSFRRDPSTDTQYF. The CDR3 DNA reads TGTGCCAGCAGCTTCCGACGGGACCCGAGCACAGATACGCAGTATTTT. Looking up the rest from reference TRBV11-2 and TRBJ2-3 gives the full variable domain: EAGVAQSPRYKIIEKRQSVAFWCNPISGHATLYWYQQILGQGPKLLIQFQNNGVVDDSQLPKDRFSAERLKGVDSTLKIQPAKLEDSAVYLCASSFRRDPSTDTQYFGPGTRLTVL.

V usage is TRBV18 and J usage is TRBJ1-5; D might be TRBD1 (6 bases). Germline CDR1 KGHSH, CDR2 LQKENI. This CDR3 is 14 amino acids long. With 9 bases removed from V and 2 bases from J, the gap between germline ends came to 14 bases. For the CDR3, the DNA is TGTGCCAGTACGTTCTCAGGGGGCAATCAGCCCCAGCATTTT. This encodes CASTFSGGNQPQHF.

The gene calls are TRBV7-9 and TRBJ1-3, with no clear D. The CDR3 totals 14 residues. Germline CDR1 and CDR2: SEHNR and FQNEAQ (reference sequence). Trimming removed 1 base at V and 3 bases at J, with 7 bases between. This CDR3 reads CASSLVDGGNTIYF. For the CDR3, the DNA is TGTGCCAGCAGCTTAGTCGATGGTGGAAACACCATATATTTT.

In its sample, this clone was seen a few times. This chain uses TRBV5-6 with TRBJ2-7, with 13 bases fitting TRBD2. There are 15 residues in the CDR3. Germline trimming cut 3 bases from V and 7 bases from J; bases unmatched to any gene: 7. CDR1 is SGHDT and CDR2 is YYEEEE in the germline V gene. CDR3: CASSSLAGGLGEQYF. DNA of the CDR3: TGTGCCAGCAGCTCACTAGCGGGGGGGCTCGGTGAGCAGTACTTC. Variable domain in full (rest from reference TRBV5-6 and TRBJ2-7): DAGVTQSPTHLIKTRGQQVTLRCSPKSGHDTVSWYQQALGQGPQFIFQYYEEEERQRGNFPDRFSGHQFPNYSSELNVNALLLGDSALYLCASSSLAGGLGEQYFGPGTRLTVT.

The chain employs TRBV7-3 and TRBJ2-3, with 9 bases that match TRBD2. V dropped 3 bases and J dropped 6; count of bases not matched to a gene: 7. In germline, CDR1 is SGHTA, CDR2 FQGTGA. The CDR3 length is 15 residues. The CDR3 loop is CASSLGTSPEDTQYF. Written as DNA, the CDR3 is TGTGCCAGCAGCTTGGGGACTAGCCCCGAGGATACGCAGTATTTT.

The chain joins TRBV3-1 (or the pseudogene TRBV3-2) to TRBJ1-2, with 7 positions matching TRBD1. V dropped 4 bases and J dropped 2; count of bases not matched to a gene: 1. Per the germline V gene, CDR1 is LGHDT and CDR2 is YNNKEL (reference sequence). CDR3 length equals 13 residues. CDR3 coding DNA: TGTGCCAGCAGCCCGACAGGGAACTATGGCTACACCTTC. Encoded protein: CASSPTGNYGYTF.

The CDR3 protein is CSVGDNHKGGTQYF. The DNA for the CDR3 is TGCAGCGTGGGGGACAACCATAAGGGAGGTACGCAGTATTTT. This chain uses TRBV29-1 with TRBJ2-3; D is perhaps TRBD1 or TRBD2 (6 bases each). The CDR3 spans 14 residues. Trimming stripped 6 bases from V and 8 bases from J, with 21 bases between. The germline V gene has CDR1 SQVTM and CDR2 ANQGSEA.

J is TRBJ2-3 and V is TRBV6-2 or TRBV6-3; maybe TRBD1 (7 bases). Germline V gene data show CDR1 as MNHEY and CDR2 as SVGEGT. V gave up 7 bases and J gave up 0 bases, with 11 bases separating them. There are 14 residues in the CDR3. As DNA, the CDR3 is TGTGCCAGCACCCCAGGGGGGAGCACAGATACGCAGTATTTT. It yields the protein CASTPGGSTDTQYF.

This clone showed up just once. V usage is TRBV12-2 and J usage is TRBJ2-7. TRBV12-2 is a listed pseudogene. This CDR3 has 16 amino acids. The CDR3 region has the DNA TGTGCAAGTCGCCCCCGGGTCAAGCCTGTTGGGGGCGAGCAGTACTTC. Amino acid sequence: CASRPRVKPVGGEQYF.

The V gene is TRBV11-3, the J gene TRBJ2-2, with 8 bases that match TRBD2. CDR1 is SGHNT and CDR2 is YENEEA in the germline V gene. CDR3 length: 14 amino acids. Trimming took 5 bases from V and 1 from J; bases not matched to a gene: 0. For the CDR3, the DNA is TGTGCCAGCAGCCGGGGGGGGAACACCGGGGAGCTGTTTTTT. It is translated as CASSRGGNTGELFF.

The rearrangement uses TRBV3-1 (or the pseudogene TRBV3-2) and TRBJ2-7; weak D call: TRBD2 (6 bases). The CDR3 runs to 14 residues. V was clipped by 4 bases and J by 2 bases, with 12 bases between them. Germline loops: CDR1 LGHDT, CDR2 YNNKEL (reference sequence). As DNA, the CDR3 is TGTGCCAGCAGCCCTCGGACTATCGCCTACGAGCAGTACTTC. Protein: CASSPRTIAYEQYF.

The CDR3 loop reads CASSLVGETQYF. DNA for the CDR3: TGTGCCAGCAGTCTCGTGGGGGAGACCCAGTACTTC. V gene TRBV5-4 combines with J gene TRBJ2-5; D call uncertain. The ends were cut back, 5 bases at V and 5 bases at J, with 10 bases in the middle. CDR3 length: 12 amino acids. Germline CDR1 and CDR2: SGHNT and YYREEE (reference sequence).

V gene TRBV7-2 combines with J gene TRBJ2-5, with a tentative D call TRBD2 (6 bases). The germline V gene encodes CDR1 SGHTA and CDR2 FQGNSA. The CDR3 is 14 residues long. V was clipped by 2 bases and J by 3 bases, with 10 bases between them. In DNA, the CDR3 is TGTGCCAGCAGCTTAATGGCTAGCGAAGAGACCCAGTACTTC. Amino acid sequence: CASSLMASEETQYF.

The chain recombines TRBV28 with TRBJ1-4, with TRBD1 identical over 7 bases. Germline V gene sequence: CDR1 MDHEN, CDR2 SYDVKM. V lost 2 bases, J lost 6 bases, and 9 bases stayed unmatched. This CDR3 comprises 16 residues. DNA of the CDR3: TGTGCCAGCAGTTTACTTCCCGGAACAGGGGATGAAAAACTGTTTTTT. Translated, it gives CASSLLPGTGDEKLFF. The full variable domain, in which reference TRBV28 and TRBJ1-4 provide the parts outside the CDR3, is DVKVTQSSRYLVKRTGEKVFLECVQDMDHENMFWYRQDPGLGLRLIYFSYDVKMKEKGDIPEGYSVSREKKERFSLILESASTNQTSMYLCASSLLPGTGDEKLFFGSGTQLSVL.